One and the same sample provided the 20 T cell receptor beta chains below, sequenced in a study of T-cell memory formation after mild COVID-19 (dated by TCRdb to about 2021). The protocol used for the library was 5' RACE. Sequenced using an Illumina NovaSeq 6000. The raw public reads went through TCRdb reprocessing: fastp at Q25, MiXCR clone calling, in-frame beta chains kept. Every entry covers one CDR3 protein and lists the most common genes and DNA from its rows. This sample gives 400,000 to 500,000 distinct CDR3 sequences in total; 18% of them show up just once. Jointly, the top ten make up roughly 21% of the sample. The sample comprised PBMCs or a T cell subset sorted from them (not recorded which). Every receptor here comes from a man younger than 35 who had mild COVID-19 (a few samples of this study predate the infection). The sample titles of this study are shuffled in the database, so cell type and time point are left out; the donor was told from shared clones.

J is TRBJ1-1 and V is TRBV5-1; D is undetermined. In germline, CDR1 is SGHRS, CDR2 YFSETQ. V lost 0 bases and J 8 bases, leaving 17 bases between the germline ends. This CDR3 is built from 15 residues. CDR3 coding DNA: TGCGCCAGCAGCTTGGCTCCTGGTTCGGTCGGGGAAGCTTTCTTT. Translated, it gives CASSLAPGSVGEAFF. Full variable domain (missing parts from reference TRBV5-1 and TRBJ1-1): KAGVTQTPRYLIKTRGQQVTLSCSPISGHRSVSWYQQTPGQGLQFLFEYFSETQRNKGNFPGRFSGRQFSNSRSEMNVSTLELGDSALYLCASSLAPGSVGEAFFGQGTRLTVV.

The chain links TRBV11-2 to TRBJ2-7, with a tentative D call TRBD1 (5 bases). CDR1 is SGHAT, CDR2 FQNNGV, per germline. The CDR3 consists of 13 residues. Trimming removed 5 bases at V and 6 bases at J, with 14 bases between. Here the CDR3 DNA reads TGTGCCAGCAGCGGCGCAGGGTTGGTCGAGCAGTACGTC. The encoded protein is CASSGAGLVEQYV.

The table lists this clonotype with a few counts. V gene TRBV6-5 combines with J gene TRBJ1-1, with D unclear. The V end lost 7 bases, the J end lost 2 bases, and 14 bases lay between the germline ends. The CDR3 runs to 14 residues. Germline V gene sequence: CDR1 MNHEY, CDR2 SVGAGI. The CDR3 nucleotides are TGTGCCAGCACCCACCAGTGGGGTAACACTGAAGCTTTCTTT. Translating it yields CASTHQWGNTEAFF.

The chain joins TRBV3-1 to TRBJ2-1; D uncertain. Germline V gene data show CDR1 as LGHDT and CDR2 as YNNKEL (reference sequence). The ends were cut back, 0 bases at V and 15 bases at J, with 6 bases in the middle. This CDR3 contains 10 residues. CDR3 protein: CASSQDRVFF. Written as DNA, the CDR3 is TGTGCCAGCAGCCAAGATCGGGTGTTCTTC.

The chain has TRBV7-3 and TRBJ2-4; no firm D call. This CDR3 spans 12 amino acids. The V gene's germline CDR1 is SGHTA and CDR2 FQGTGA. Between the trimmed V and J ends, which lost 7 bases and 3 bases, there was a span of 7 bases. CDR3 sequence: CASNPGKNIQYF. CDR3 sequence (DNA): TGTGCCAGCAACCCGGGCAAAAACATTCAGTACTTC.

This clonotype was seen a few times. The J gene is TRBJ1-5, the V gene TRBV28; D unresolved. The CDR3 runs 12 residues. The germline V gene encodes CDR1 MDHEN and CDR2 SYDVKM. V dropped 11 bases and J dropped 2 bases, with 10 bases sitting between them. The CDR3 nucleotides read TGTGCCCGGCCTGTGGGCAATCAGCCCCAGCATTTT. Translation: CARPVGNQPQHF.

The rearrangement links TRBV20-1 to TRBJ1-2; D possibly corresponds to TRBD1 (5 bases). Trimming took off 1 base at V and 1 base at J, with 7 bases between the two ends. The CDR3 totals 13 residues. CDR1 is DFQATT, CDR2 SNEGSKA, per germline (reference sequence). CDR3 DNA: TGCAGTGCTAGAGTGGGGGGTAACTATGGCTACACCTTC. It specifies CSARVGGNYGYTF.

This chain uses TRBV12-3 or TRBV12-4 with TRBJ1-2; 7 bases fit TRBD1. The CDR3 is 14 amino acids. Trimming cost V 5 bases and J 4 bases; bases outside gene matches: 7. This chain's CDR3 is CASSPPRGVYGYTF. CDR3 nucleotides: TGTGCCAGCAGTCCCCCCAGGGGGGTCTATGGCTACACCTTC.

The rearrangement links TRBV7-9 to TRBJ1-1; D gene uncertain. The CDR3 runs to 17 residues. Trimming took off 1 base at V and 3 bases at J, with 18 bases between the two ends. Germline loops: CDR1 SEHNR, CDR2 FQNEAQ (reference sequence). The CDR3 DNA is TGTGCCAGCAGCTTAGGGAGGCTCAGGACGGCGGACACTGAAGCTTTCTTT. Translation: CASSLGRLRTADTEAFF.

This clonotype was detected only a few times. CDR3 DNA: TGCGCCAGCAGCCCGGGACAGGGGGATTCCTACGAGCAGTACTTC. It specifies CASSPGQGDSYEQYF. This chain uses TRBV5-1 with TRBJ2-7; TRBD1 matches 11 bases. This CDR3 has 15 residues. V lost 4 bases and J lost 1; bases outside the gene matches: 4. Germline V lookup: CDR1 SGHRS, CDR2 YFSETQ.

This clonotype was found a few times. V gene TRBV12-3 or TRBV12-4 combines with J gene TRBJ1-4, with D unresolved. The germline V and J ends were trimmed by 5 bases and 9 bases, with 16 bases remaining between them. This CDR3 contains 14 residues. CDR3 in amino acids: CASSQDGVVQKLFF. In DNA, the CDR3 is TGTGCCAGCAGTCAGGACGGGGTAGTCCAAAAACTGTTTTTT.

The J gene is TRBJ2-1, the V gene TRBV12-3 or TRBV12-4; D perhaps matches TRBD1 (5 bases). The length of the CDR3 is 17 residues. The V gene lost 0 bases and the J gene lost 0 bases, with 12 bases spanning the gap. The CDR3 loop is CASSLALNRRSYNEQFF. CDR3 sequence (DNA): TGTGCCAGCAGTTTAGCTCTCAACAGGCGCTCCTACAATGAGCAGTTCTTC.

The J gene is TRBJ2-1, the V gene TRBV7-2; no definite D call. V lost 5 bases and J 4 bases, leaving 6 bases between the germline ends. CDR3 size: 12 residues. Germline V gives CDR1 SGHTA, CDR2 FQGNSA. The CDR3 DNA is TGTGCCAGCAGCCGAATTTACAATGAGCAGTTCTTC. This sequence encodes CASSRIYNEQFF.

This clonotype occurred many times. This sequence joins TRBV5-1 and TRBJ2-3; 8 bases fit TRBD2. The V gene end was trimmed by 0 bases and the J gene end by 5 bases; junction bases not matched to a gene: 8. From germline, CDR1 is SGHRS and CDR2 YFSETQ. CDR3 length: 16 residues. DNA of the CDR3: TGCGCCAGCAGCTTGGAATACGGGGGGGCAGGAGATACGCAGTATTTT. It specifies CASSLEYGGAGDTQYF. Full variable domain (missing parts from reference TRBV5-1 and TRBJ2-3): KAGVTQTPRYLIKTRGQQVTLSCSPISGHRSVSWYQQTPGQGLQFLFEYFSETQRNKGNFPGRFSGRQFSNSRSEMNVSTLELGDSALYLCASSLEYGGAGDTQYFGPGTRLTVL.

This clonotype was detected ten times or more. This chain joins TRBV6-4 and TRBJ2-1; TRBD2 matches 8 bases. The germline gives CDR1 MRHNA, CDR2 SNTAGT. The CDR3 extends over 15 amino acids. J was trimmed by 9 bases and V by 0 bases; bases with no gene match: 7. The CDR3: CASSDSSGGSGEQFF. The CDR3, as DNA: TGTGCCAGCAGTGACTCAAGCGGGGGCTCGGGTGAGCAGTTCTTC.

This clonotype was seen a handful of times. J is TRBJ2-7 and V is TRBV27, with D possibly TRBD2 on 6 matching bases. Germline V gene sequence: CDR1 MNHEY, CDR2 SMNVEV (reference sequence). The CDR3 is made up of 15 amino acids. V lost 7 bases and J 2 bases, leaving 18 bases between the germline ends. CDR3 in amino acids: CASMGLGLGAYEQYV. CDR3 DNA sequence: TGTGCCAGCATGGGACTGGGACTGGGCGCCTACGAGCAGTACGTC.

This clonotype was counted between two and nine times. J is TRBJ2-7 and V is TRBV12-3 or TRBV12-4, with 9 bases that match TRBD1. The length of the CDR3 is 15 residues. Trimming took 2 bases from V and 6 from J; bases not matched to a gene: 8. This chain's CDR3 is CASSLSRTGALEQYF. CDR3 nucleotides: TGTGCCAGCAGTTTATCCCGGACAGGGGCTCTCGAGCAGTACTTC.

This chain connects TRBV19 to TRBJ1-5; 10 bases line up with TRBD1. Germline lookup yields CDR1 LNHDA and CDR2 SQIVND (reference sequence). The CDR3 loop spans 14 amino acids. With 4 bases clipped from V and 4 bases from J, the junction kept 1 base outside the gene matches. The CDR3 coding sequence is TGTGCCAGTAGTAGGGGACAGGGGAATCAGCCCCAGCATTTT. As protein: CASSRGQGNQPQHF. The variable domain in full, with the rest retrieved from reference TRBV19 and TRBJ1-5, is DGGITQSPKYLFRKEGQNVTLSCEQNLNHDAMYWYRQDPGQGLRLIYYSQIVNDFQKGDIAEGYSVSREKKESFPLTVTSAQKNPTAFYLCASSRGQGNQPQHFGDGTRLSIL.

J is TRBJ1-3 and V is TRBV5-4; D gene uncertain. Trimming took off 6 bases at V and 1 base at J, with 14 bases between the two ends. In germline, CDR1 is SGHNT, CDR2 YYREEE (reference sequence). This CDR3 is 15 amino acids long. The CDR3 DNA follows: TGTGCCAGCATGACGGGCGACTTGTCTGGAAACACCATATATTTT. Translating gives CASMTGDLSGNTIYF.

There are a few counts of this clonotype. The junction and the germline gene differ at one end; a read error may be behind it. DNA for the CDR3: TGTGCTAGCAGCCAAGGGACGCCCGGGGAGCTGTTTTTT. Translated: CASSQGTPGELFF. The rearrangement links TRBV7-7 to TRBJ2-2; the D call may be TRBD1 or TRBD2 (5 bases each). Germline V CDR1 and CDR2: SSHAT, FNYEAQ (reference sequence). The length of the CDR3 is 13 residues. The full variable domain, with the rest looked up from reference TRBV7-7 and TRBJ2-2, is GAGVSQSPRYKVTKRGQDVTLRCDPISSHATLYWYQQALGQGPEFLTYFNYEAQPDKSGLPSDRFSAERPEGSISTLTIQRTEQRDSAMYRCASSQGTPGELFFGEGSRLTVL.